This TCR beta chain originates from a study of T-cell memory formation after mild COVID-19. CDR3 size: 15 residues. V shed 7 bases, J shed 4 bases, and the junction held 8 bases outside the gene matches. The germline V gene has CDR1 SNHLY and CDR2 FYNNEI. This clonotype came up a few times. No antigen is known for it. 5'RACE primed at constant segments yielded TCR alpha and TCR beta cDNA libraries bearing sample barcodes and UMIs. TCRdb fed the 5' RACE reads into MiXCR, producing one record per CDR3 protein. Of over 350,000 distinct CDR3 sequences in the sample, more than 15% were seen once. Overall study results and limits: Specificity for SARS-CoV-2 was not confirmed among the second-wave clones peaking on day 37.

Sequencing was carried out using PBMCs or a T cell subset sorted from them (not recorded which). The source is a man between 18 and 29 years old who had mild COVID-19 (a few samples of this study predate the infection). Cell type and time point are not known. The chain is built from TRBV2 and TRBJ2-2; 8 bases map to TRBD1. CDR3 protein: CASNPGQGGTGELFF. In DNA form, the CDR3 reads TGTGCCAGCAACCCAGGACAGGGTGGCACCGGGGAGCTGTTTTTT. Full variable domain (remainder filled in from reference TRBV2 and TRBJ2-2): EPEVTQTPSHQVTQMGQEVILRCVPISNHLYFYWYRQILGQKVEFLVSFYNNEISEKSEIFDDQFSVERPDGSNFTLKIRSTKLEDSAMYFCASNPGQGGTGELFFGEGSRLTVL.